The 15 T cell receptor beta chains in this list originate from one sample, sequenced in a study of cytomegalovirus exposure and HLA in healthy donors. Researchers ran the PCR with 60 Vbeta and 13 Jbeta primers. Clones were sequenced by immunoSEQ multiplex PCR, and TCRdb holds only the in-frame ones, with some missing. The repertoire holds 100,000 to 150,000 clones, with around 80% as singletons. What was sequenced was PBMCs. Receptors were obtained from a man between 50 and 59 years old in good health and CMV-seronegative.

The V gene is TRBV15, the J gene TRBJ1-2, with D perhaps TRBD1 (5 bases). Germline CDR1 LNHNV, CDR2 YYDKDF (reference sequence). This CDR3 has 15 amino acids. V was clipped by 0 bases and J by 8 bases, with 16 bases between them. The CDR3 loop is CATSREVRANEGYTF. The CDR3 nucleotides are TGTGCCACCAGCAGAGAAGTCAGGGCGAACGAGGGCTACACCTTC.

The chain employs TRBV19 and TRBJ1-6; 10 positions agree with TRBD1. V lost 4 bases to trimming and J lost 12 bases; unmatched junction nucleotides: 12. This CDR3 region has 16 residues. Germline CDR1 reads LNHDA; CDR2 reads SQIVND (reference sequence). The CDR3 spells CASSTPGTGDLVPLHF. The CDR3 DNA reads as TGTGCCAGTAGTACGCCAGGGACAGGGGATTTAGTACCCCTCCACTTT.

The chain joins TRBV6-1 to TRBJ1-6; 8 bases fit TRBD1. The CDR3 totals 12 residues. Per the germline V gene, CDR1 is MNHNS and CDR2 is SASEGT. Trimming took 10 bases from V and 7 from J; bases not matched to a gene: 3. The CDR3 DNA sequence: TGTGCCATCTGGACAGGGAATTCACCCCTCCACTTT. Translated: CAIWTGNSPLHF.

The chain couples TRBV9 to TRBJ2-2, with D maybe TRBD2 (5 bases). V was shortened by 4 bases and J by 4 bases, with 11 bases between the two germline ends. CDR1 and CDR2 (germline): SGDLS, YYNGEE. The CDR3 spans 14 residues. The CDR3 loop is CASSLVGGTGELFF. In DNA, the CDR3 is TGTGCCAGCAGCCTAGTCGGAGGCACCGGGGAGCTGTTTTTT.

The chain employs TRBV5-1 and TRBJ1-4; possibly TRBD1 for D (5 bases). The CDR3 contains 15 residues. Germline values: CDR1 SGHRS, CDR2 YFSETQ. V was shortened by 3 bases and J by 3 bases, with 12 bases between the two germline ends. CDR3 DNA sequence: TGCGCCAGCAGCTCGGGGGGGGTAGCTAATGAAAAACTGTTTTTT. This encodes CASSSGGVANEKLFF.

The chain has TRBV5-1 and TRBJ1-3, with D unresolved. The germline V and J ends were trimmed by 4 bases and 3 bases, with 8 bases remaining between them. The length of the CDR3 is 13 residues. Germline CDR1 and CDR2: SGHRS and YFSETQ. The CDR3 DNA sequence: TGCGCCAGCAGCCAGGATCTTGGAAACACCATATATTTT. It encodes CASSQDLGNTIYF.

The rearrangement uses TRBV5-1 and TRBJ1-6, with 7 bases lining up with TRBD1. J gave up 6 bases and V 0 bases, and 6 bases lay outside the gene matches. This CDR3 contains 16 residues. The germline V gene encodes CDR1 SGHRS and CDR2 YFSETQ. CDR3 DNA sequence: TGCGCCAGCAGCTTGGCCGTGGGACAGACTAATTCACCCCTCCACTTT. It encodes CASSLAVGQTNSPLHF.

This chain joins TRBV4-1 and TRBJ2-5, with 11 bases that match TRBD2. This CDR3 has 17 amino acids. Germline CDR1 is MGHRA and CDR2 is YSYEKL. The V gene end was trimmed by 0 bases and the J gene end by 2 bases; junction bases not matched to a gene: 5. The CDR3 nucleotides read TGCGCCAGCAGCCAAGACATCATAGCGGGGGGGCAAGAGACCCAGTACTTC. Its protein is CASSQDIIAGGQETQYF.

This rearrangement joins TRBV9 to TRBJ2-2; no firm D call. Germline V gives CDR1 SGDLS, CDR2 YYNGEE. CDR3 length equals 15 residues. The V end lost 0 bases, the J end lost 4 bases, and 10 bases lay between the germline ends. Here the CDR3 reads CASSVDSLPTGELFF. The DNA for the CDR3 is TGTGCCAGCAGCGTAGACAGTTTACCCACCGGGGAGCTGTTTTTT.

The rearrangement joins TRBV6-6 to TRBJ2-7; perhaps TRBD1 as D (5 bases). Germline CDR1 is MNHNY and CDR2 is SVGAGI (reference sequence). The CDR3 runs to 13 residues. Trimming left V 8 bases short and J 3 bases short, with 14 bases between. For the CDR3, the DNA is TGTGCCAGCTCTGGGGCTTTGAACTACGAGCAGTACTTC. Protein: CASSGALNYEQYF.

J is TRBJ2-7 and V is TRBV11-2; 7 bases fit TRBD2. CDR3 length equals 15 residues. V was clipped by 4 bases and J by 7 bases; unmatched bases: 13. The germline V gene encodes CDR1 SGHAT and CDR2 FQNNGV. The CDR3 region is CASSSPRLALREQYF. The CDR3 nucleotides are TGTGCCAGCAGCTCTCCACGACTAGCCCTCCGGGAGCAGTACTTC. Together with reference TRBV11-2 and TRBJ2-7, the CDR3 gives the full variable domain: EAGVAQSPRYKIIEKRQSVAFWCNPISGHATLYWYQQILGQGPKLLIQFQNNGVVDDSQLPKDRFSAERLKGVDSTLKIQPAKLEDSAVYLCASSSPRLALREQYFGPGTRLTVT.

The chain joins TRBV30 to TRBJ1-6, with D possibly TRBD1 on 6 matching bases. The germline CDR1 and CDR2 sequences are GTSNPN and SVGIG (reference sequence). CDR3 length: 16 residues. V lost 1 base and J 0 bases, leaving 10 bases between the germline ends. In nucleotides, the CDR3 is TGTGCCTGGAGTGAGGGACACCGCTCCTATAATTCACCCCTCCACTTT. Amino acids: CAWSEGHRSYNSPLHF.

The chain recombines TRBV18 with TRBJ2-7; tentative D call: TRBD1 (6 bases). The CDR3 has 14 residues. Germline CDR1 is KGHSH and CDR2 is LQKENI. V lost 2 bases, J lost 2 bases, and 10 bases lay in between. The CDR3 coding sequence is TGTGCCAGCTCACCATTGACAGGACCCTACGAGCAGTACTTC. It specifies CASSPLTGPYEQYF.

Only one count was recorded for this clone. The rearrangement uses TRBV4-3 and TRBJ1-5; unclear D gene. Germline CDR1 LGHNA, CDR2 YSLEER. This CDR3 has 13 residues. V was pared by 4 bases and J by 7 bases, with 11 bases between. CDR3 sequence reads: CASSRARGQPQHF. DNA of the CDR3: TGCGCCAGCAGCCGGGCCCGAGGGCAGCCCCAGCATTTT.

This clone was counted between two and nine times. The J gene is TRBJ2-1, the V gene TRBV2, with 12 positions matching TRBD2. The V gene end was trimmed by 7 bases and the J gene end by 7 bases; junction bases not matched to a gene: 5. The CDR3 runs 14 residues. Germline V gene data show CDR1 as SNHLY and CDR2 as FYNNEI. For the CDR3, the DNA is TGTGCCAGCATTCGGACTAGCGGGGTTAATGAGCAGTTCTTC. Its translation is CASIRTSGVNEQFF.